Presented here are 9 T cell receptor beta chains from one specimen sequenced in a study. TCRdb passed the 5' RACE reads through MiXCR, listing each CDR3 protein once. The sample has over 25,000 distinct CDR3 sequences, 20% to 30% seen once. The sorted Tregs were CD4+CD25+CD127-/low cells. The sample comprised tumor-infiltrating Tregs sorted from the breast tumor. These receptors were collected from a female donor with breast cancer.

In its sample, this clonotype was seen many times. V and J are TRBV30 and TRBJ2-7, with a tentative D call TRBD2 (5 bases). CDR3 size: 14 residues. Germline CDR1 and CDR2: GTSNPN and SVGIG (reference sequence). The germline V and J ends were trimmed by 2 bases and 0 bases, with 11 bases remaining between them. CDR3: CAWSKGLLSYEQYF. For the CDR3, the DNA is TGTGCCTGGAGTAAAGGACTCCTCTCCTACGAGCAGTACTTC.

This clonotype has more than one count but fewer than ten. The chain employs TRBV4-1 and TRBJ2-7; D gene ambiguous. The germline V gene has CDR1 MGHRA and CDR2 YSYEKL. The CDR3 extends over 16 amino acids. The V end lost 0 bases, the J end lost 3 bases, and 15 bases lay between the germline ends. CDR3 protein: CASSQDVLSVGYEQYF. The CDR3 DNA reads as TGCGCCAGCAGCCAAGATGTCCTGAGCGTGGGCTACGAGCAGTACTTC.

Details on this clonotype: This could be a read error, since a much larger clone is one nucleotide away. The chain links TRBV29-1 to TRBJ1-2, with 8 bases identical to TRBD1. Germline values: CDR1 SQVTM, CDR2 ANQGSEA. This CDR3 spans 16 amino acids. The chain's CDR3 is CGVWSLRQGADYGYTF. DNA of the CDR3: TGCGGCGTTTGGTCTCTGCGGCAGGGGGCCGACTATGGCTACACCTTC.

CDR3 loop: CASSQLGNEQFF. The CDR3 bases are TGTGCCAGCTCTCAGCTAGGGAATGAGCAGTTCTTC. The chain combines TRBV18 with TRBJ2-1; D unresolved. Germline CDR1 and CDR2: KGHSH and LQKENI. The CDR3 has 12 residues. V shed 6 bases and J shed 7 bases, with 10 bases lying between them.

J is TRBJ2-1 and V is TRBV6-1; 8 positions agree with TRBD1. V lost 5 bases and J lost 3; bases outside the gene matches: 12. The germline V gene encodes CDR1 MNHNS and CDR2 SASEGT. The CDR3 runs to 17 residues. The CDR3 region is CASSPQWDRRSYNEQFF. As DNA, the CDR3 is TGTGCCAGCAGTCCACAGTGGGACAGGAGAAGCTACAATGAGCAGTTCTTC.

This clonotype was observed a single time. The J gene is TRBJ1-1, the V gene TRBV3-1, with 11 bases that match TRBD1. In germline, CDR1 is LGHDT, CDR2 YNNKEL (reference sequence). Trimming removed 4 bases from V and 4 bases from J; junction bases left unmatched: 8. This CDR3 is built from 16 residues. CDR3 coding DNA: TGTGCCAGCAGCCTCAGGACAGGGGGCCTTGGCACTGAAGCTTTCTTT. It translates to CASSLRTGGLGTEAFF. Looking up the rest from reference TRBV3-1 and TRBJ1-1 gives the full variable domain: DTAVSQTPKYLVTQMGNDKSIKCEQNLGHDTMYWYKQDSKKFLKIMFSYNNKELIINETVPNRFSPKSPDKAHLNLHINSLELGDSAVYFCASSLRTGGLGTEAFFGQGTRLTVV.

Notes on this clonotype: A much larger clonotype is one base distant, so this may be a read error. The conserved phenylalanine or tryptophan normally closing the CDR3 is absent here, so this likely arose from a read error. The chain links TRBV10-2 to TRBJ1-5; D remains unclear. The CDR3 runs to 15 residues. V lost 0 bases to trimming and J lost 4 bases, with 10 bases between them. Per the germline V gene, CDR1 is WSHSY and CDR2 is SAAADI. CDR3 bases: TGCGCCAGCAGTGAGTCGTCCACGGGTAATCAGCCCCAGCATGTT. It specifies CASSESSTGNQPQHV.

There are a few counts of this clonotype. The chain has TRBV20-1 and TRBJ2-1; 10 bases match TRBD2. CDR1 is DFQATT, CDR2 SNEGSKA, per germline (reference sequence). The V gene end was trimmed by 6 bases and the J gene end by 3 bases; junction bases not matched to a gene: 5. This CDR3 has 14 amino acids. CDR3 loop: CSAMRLAGYNEQFF. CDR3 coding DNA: TGCAGTGCCATGAGACTAGCGGGCTACAATGAGCAGTTCTTC.

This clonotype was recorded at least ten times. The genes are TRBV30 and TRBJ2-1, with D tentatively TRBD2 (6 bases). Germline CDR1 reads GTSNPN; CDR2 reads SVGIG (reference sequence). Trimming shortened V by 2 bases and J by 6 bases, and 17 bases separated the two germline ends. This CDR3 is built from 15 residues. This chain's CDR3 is CAWSTGTAPINEQFF. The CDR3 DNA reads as TGTGCCTGGAGTACCGGGACTGCACCAATCAATGAGCAGTTCTTC.